The 5 T cell receptor beta chains below were found in one sample sequenced in a study of T cells in Graves' hyperthyroidism and ophthalmopathy. TCR beta CDR3 regions were amplified from RNA transcripts. First-round RT-PCR with HTBI primers amplified the TCR CDR3 region. A single record per CDR3 protein comes from TCRdb applying MiXCR to the multiplex PCR reads. This table holds roughly 420,000 distinct CDR3 sequences, 15% to 19% found once. Sequenced: blood. These receptor sequences come from a woman younger than 30 with Graves' hyperthyroidism.

Concerning this clonotype itself: This clone may be a read error of a much larger clone one base away. The chain carries TRBV2 and TRBJ1-2; D unclear. The germline CDR1 and CDR2 sequences are SNHLY and FYNNEI. This CDR3 has 13 residues. V was shortened by 7 bases and J by 6 bases, with 15 bases between the two germline ends. The CDR3 DNA sequence: TGTGCCAGCAAAGCAGAGTTAAACCATGGCTACACCTTC. It translates to CASKAELNHGYTF.

This clonotype was recorded at least ten times. The gene calls are TRBV6-5 and TRBJ2-7; TRBD1 aligns across 9 bases. The V and J ends lost 2 bases and 4 bases, in that order; junction bases with no gene match: 3. The CDR3 spans 14 residues. The germline V gene has CDR1 MNHEY and CDR2 SVGAGI. CDR3 region: CASSYDRGGYEQYF. The DNA for the CDR3 is TGTGCCAGCAGTTACGACAGGGGGGGGTACGAGCAGTACTTC.

This clonotype occurred a few times. V gene TRBV5-1 combines with J gene TRBJ1-1; D is undetermined. This CDR3 has 15 residues. Trimming shortened V by 2 bases and J by 2 bases, and 13 bases separated the two germline ends. The germline gives CDR1 SGHRS, CDR2 YFSETQ. The CDR3 region is CASSLAGQVNTEAFF. The CDR3, as DNA: TGCGCCAGCAGCTTAGCTGGGCAGGTTAACACTGAAGCTTTCTTT.

In its sample, this clonotype was seen many times. The chain carries TRBV12-3 or TRBV12-4 and TRBJ1-2, with 10 bases lining up with TRBD1. Losses at the gene ends were 0 bases for V and 8 bases for J; bases not matched to a gene: 6. The CDR3 sequence is 15 residues long. CDR3 sequence (DNA): TGTGCCAGCAGTTTAGCAAGACAGGGGGCGACGGGCTACACCTTC. This codes for CASSLARQGATGYTF.

Ten or more counts support this clonotype. The V and J genes are TRBV3-1 and TRBJ2-7, with D uncertain. This CDR3 contains 16 residues. Germline lookup yields CDR1 LGHDT and CDR2 YNNKEL (reference sequence). Between the trimmed V and J ends, which lost 4 bases and 1 base, there was a span of 17 bases. The CDR3 DNA reads as TGTGCCAGCAGCCTGGAGATCGGCCCGGCTTCCTACGAGCAGTACTTC. Its protein product is CASSLEIGPASYEQYF.